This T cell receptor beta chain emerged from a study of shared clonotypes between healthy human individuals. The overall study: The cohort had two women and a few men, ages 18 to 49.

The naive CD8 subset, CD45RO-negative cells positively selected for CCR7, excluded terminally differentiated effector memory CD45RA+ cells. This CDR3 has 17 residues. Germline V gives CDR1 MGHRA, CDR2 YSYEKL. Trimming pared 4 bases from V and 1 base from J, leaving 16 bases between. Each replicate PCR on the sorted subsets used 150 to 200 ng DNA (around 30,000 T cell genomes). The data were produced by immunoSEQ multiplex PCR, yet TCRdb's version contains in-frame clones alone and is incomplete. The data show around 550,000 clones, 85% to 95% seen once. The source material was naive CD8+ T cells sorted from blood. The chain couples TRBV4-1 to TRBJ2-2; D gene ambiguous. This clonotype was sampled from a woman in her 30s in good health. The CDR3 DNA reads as TGCGCCAGCAGCCCGGAGAACGGATTAAAGAACACCGGGGAGCTGTTTTTT. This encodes CASSPENGLKNTGELFF.